These 29 T cell receptor beta chains originate from one sample sequenced in a study of blood T cell repertoires in COVID-19. Some clones are missing from TCRdb's copy, which holds only in-frame ones; the method was immunoSEQ multiplex PCR. The sample includes under 100,000 clones, over 75% of them seen just once. Sequencing used peripheral blood. All receptors derive from a human donor in a cohort sampled during active COVID-19.

The chain is built from TRBV5-1 and TRBJ1-2, with D unclear. V lost 0 bases and J lost 6, with 12 bases in between. The CDR3 runs to 14 residues. The germline CDR1 and CDR2 sequences are SGHRS and YFSETQ. Here the CDR3 reads CASSLGTVGHGYTF. CDR3 nucleotide sequence: TGCGCCAGCAGCTTGGGAACGGTCGGTCATGGCTACACCTTC.

This clone was seen just once. This chain connects TRBV9 to TRBJ1-6; 9 nucleotides agree with TRBD1. The ends lost 2 bases at V and 8 bases at J; junction bases unmatched: 5. Germline lookup yields CDR1 SGDLS and CDR2 YYNGEE. The CDR3 totals 15 residues. The CDR3 protein is CASSVTGGLDSPLHF. In DNA form, the CDR3 reads TGTGCCAGCAGCGTTACAGGGGGCCTGGATTCACCCCTCCACTTT. Variable domain in full (rest from reference TRBV9 and TRBJ1-6): DSGVTQTPKHLITATGQRVTLRCSPRSGDLSVYWYQQSLDQGLQFLIQYYNGEERAKGNILERFSAQQFPDLHSELNLSSLELGDSALYFCASSVTGGLDSPLHFGNGTRLTVT.

The chain employs TRBV5-4 and TRBJ1-1; D possibly corresponds to TRBD1 (5 bases). This CDR3 is built from 14 residues. Germline CDR1 SGHNT, CDR2 YYREEE (reference sequence). The V and J ends lost 0 bases and 5 bases respectively, with 11 bases between them. The CDR3 coding sequence is TGTGCCAGCAGCTTGGGATTTCAGGGAACTGAAGCTTTCTTT. Translating it yields CASSLGFQGTEAFF.

This clone was counted between two and nine times. The J gene is TRBJ2-7, the V gene TRBV10-1; TRBD1 is a possible D gene (5 bases). V was shortened by 7 bases and J by 2 bases, with 12 bases between the two germline ends. Germline V gene sequence: CDR1 WNHNN, CDR2 SYGVQD (reference sequence). CDR3 length: 13 residues. DNA for the CDR3: TGCGCCAGCAACCCAGGGTCTACCTACGAGCAGTACTTC. As protein: CASNPGSTYEQYF.

The V and J genes are TRBV9 and TRBJ1-1; 7 positions match TRBD1. CDR3 size: 15 residues. The germline V gene has CDR1 SGDLS and CDR2 YYNGEE. V shed 0 bases and J 1 base; nucleotides not matched to a gene: 3. The CDR3: CASSVGGGSNTEAFF. CDR3 sequence (DNA): TGTGCCAGCAGCGTAGGAGGGGGCTCGAACACTGAAGCTTTCTTT.

The chain has TRBV9 and TRBJ1-1; D is unclear. Germline lookup yields CDR1 SGDLS and CDR2 YYNGEE. Trimming stripped 0 bases from V and 3 bases from J, with 12 bases between. The CDR3 consists of 15 residues. CDR3 region: CASSVDPGLDTEAFF. As DNA, the CDR3 is TGTGCCAGCAGCGTAGATCCGGGTCTGGACACTGAAGCTTTCTTT. Combining the CDR3 with reference TRBV9 and TRBJ1-1 gives the whole variable domain DSGVTQTPKHLITATGQRVTLRCSPRSGDLSVYWYQQSLDQGLQFLIQYYNGEERAKGNILERFSAQQFPDLHSELNLSSLELGDSALYFCASSVDPGLDTEAFFGQGTRLTVV.

A few counts support this clone. DNA for the CDR3: TGTGCCAGCAGTTTGACAGGGGGCTTCGGAAACACCATATATTTT. Protein: CASSLTGGFGNTIYF. The rearrangement uses TRBV27 and TRBJ1-3, with TRBD1 identical over 10 bases. V trimming: 3 bases; J trimming: 4 bases; junction bases outside the gene matches: 3. The CDR3 has 15 residues. Germline CDR1 and CDR2: MNHEY and SMNVEV (reference sequence).

The CDR3 loop reads CASSLTGDNSGNTIYF. In DNA, the CDR3 is TGTGCCAGCAGTTTGACAGGAGATAACTCTGGAAACACCATATATTTT. The chain couples TRBV6-6 to TRBJ1-3; weak D call: TRBD1 (6 bases). Trimming removed 4 bases at V and 0 bases at J, with 13 bases between. Germline V gene data show CDR1 as MNHNY and CDR2 as SVGAGI (reference sequence). The CDR3 is 16 residues long.

V usage is TRBV6-5 and J usage is TRBJ1-5; 7 bases match TRBD1. Germline loops: CDR1 MNHEY, CDR2 SVGAGI. The CDR3 contains 15 residues. With V trimmed by 5 bases and J by 3 bases, 7 bases remained unmatched. The CDR3 DNA is TGTGCCAGCAGTACCGGACAGGCTTACAATCAGCCCCAGCATTTT. Translating gives CASSTGQAYNQPQHF.

This clone was observed once. This chain links TRBV10-3 with TRBJ1-2; TRBD1 matches 10 bases. V was pared by 6 bases and J by 8 bases, with 15 bases of the junction left unmatched. The germline V gene has CDR1 ENHRY and CDR2 SYGVKD. CDR3 length: 16 residues. The CDR3 bases are TGTGCCATCAGAGACGGGGCGGGACAGGGGATGGCAGGCTACACCTTC. This encodes CAIRDGAGQGMAGYTF.

V usage is TRBV7-8 and J usage is TRBJ2-4, with D maybe TRBD2 (6 bases). This CDR3 has 16 residues. Germline V gene lookup returns CDR1 SGHVS and CDR2 FQNEAQ. Deletions cut 2 bases from V and 3 bases from J, with 14 bases between. The CDR3 DNA reads as TGTGCCAGCAGCTTACGGGTGGGGGGAGGCAAAAACATTCAGTACTTC. Translating gives CASSLRVGGGKNIQYF.

The chain recombines TRBV28 with TRBJ1-2; D uncertain. The CDR3 has 12 amino acids. Between the trimmed V and J ends, which lost 6 bases and 7 bases, there was a span of 12 bases. The germline gives CDR1 MDHEN, CDR2 SYDVKM. CDR3 DNA: TGTGCCAGCAGGCGCCCCCGAGGTGGCTACACCTTC. Protein: CASRRPRGGYTF.

This chain connects TRBV7-2 to TRBJ2-1; D may be TRBD2 (6 bases). This CDR3 contains 13 residues. V lost 10 bases and J 9 bases, leaving 19 bases between the germline ends. The V gene's germline CDR1 is SGHTA and CDR2 FQGNSA. The CDR3 loop reads CAIGGLVWTEQFF. The CDR3, as DNA: TGTGCCATCGGAGGGCTGGTTTGGACTGAGCAGTTCTTC.

This chain links TRBV28 with TRBJ1-1; no reliable D call. Trimming stripped 8 bases from V and 1 base from J, with 8 bases between. The CDR3 is 12 residues long. Per the germline V gene, CDR1 is MDHEN and CDR2 is SYDVKM. Here the CDR3 reads CASAGGNTEAFF. DNA of the CDR3: TGTGCCAGCGCCGGAGGGAACACTGAAGCTTTCTTT.

This chain uses TRBV28 with TRBJ1-2, with no clear D. Germline CDR1 reads MDHEN; CDR2 reads SYDVKM. The CDR3 loop spans 14 amino acids. V was trimmed by 3 bases and J by 8 bases, leaving 16 bases between them. The CDR3 bases are TGTGCCAGCAGTTTGTTTGGTCTCCGCGGGGGCTACACCTTC. Its translation is CASSLFGLRGGYTF.

The rearrangement links TRBV10-3 to TRBJ1-5, with TRBD1 as a possible D gene (5 bases). V was cut by 0 bases and J by 0 bases, with 6 bases left in between. This CDR3 has 15 amino acids. Germline assignment: CDR1 ENHRY and CDR2 SYGVKD. The CDR3 sequence: CAISESTDSNQPQHF. In DNA form, the CDR3 reads TGTGCCATCAGTGAGTCGACAGATAGCAATCAGCCCCAGCATTTT.

The chain is built from TRBV4-1 and TRBJ2-3; 8 nucleotides line up with TRBD2. V was pared by 0 bases and J by 9 bases, with 8 bases of the junction left unmatched. The CDR3 has 15 residues. Germline V CDR1 and CDR2: MGHRA, YSYEKL. The DNA of the CDR3 is TGCGCCAGCAGCCAAGATCCCGGGGGGGCCCGGACGCAGTATTTT. Translated: CASSQDPGGARTQYF.

This chain joins TRBV7-8 and TRBJ2-7; perhaps TRBD1 as D (6 bases). V was pared by 0 bases and J by 6 bases, with 18 bases between. There are 16 residues in the CDR3. From germline, CDR1 is SGHVS and CDR2 FQNEAQ. The CDR3 loop reads CASSLAPQGWKGEQYF. The CDR3 nucleotides read TGTGCCAGCAGCTTAGCGCCACAGGGTTGGAAGGGCGAGCAGTACTTC.

The rearrangement joins TRBV28 to TRBJ2-2; tentatively, D is TRBD1 (5 bases). V was shortened by 6 bases and J by 5 bases, with 10 bases between the two germline ends. The CDR3 spans 13 residues. Germline V CDR1 and CDR2: MDHEN, SYDVKM. The CDR3, as DNA: TGTGCCAGCAGAATTGACAGAACCGGGGAGCTGTTTTTT. As protein: CASRIDRTGELFF.

The chain carries TRBV5-4 and TRBJ2-3; 13 positions match TRBD2. CDR1 is SGHNT, CDR2 YYREEE, per germline (reference sequence). The CDR3 has 18 residues. Trimming cost V 5 bases and J 1 base; bases outside gene matches: 10. The CDR3 loop reads CASSMGLAGSRGTDTQYF. CDR3 DNA sequence: TGTGCCAGCAGTATGGGACTAGCGGGGTCGCGGGGCACAGATACGCAGTATTTT.

V usage is TRBV7-2 and J usage is TRBJ1-4; 9 bases align to TRBD1. The CDR3 length is 16 residues. Germline CDR1 is SGHTA and CDR2 is FQGNSA. The V and J ends lost 4 bases and 12 bases, in that order; junction bases with no gene match: 15. Written as DNA, the CDR3 is TGTGCCAGCAGCTCTGGGACAGGGCGAACTGGCAACGAACTGTTTTTT. It yields the protein CASSSGTGRTGNELFF. Full variable domain (missing parts from reference TRBV7-2 and TRBJ1-4): GAGVSQSPSNKVTEKGKDVELRCDPISGHTALYWYRQSLGQGLEFLIYFQGNSAPDKSGLPSDRFSAERTGGSVSTLTIQRTQQEDSAVYLCASSSGTGRTGNELFFGSGTQLSVL.

The rearrangement joins TRBV6-1 to TRBJ2-7; 9 bases are a match to TRBD1. The CDR3 covers 16 residues. CDR1 and CDR2 from the germline V gene are MNHNS and SASEGT. Losses at the gene ends were 3 bases for V and 3 bases for J; bases not matched to a gene: 9. The CDR3 DNA reads TGTGCCAGCAGTGACCGGCGGGGACAGGGTTACTACGAGCAGTACTTC. This translates into CASSDRRGQGYYEQYF.

The rearrangement links TRBV25-1 to TRBJ1-2; TRBD1 agrees at 8 bases. Per germline, CDR1 MGHDK and CDR2 SYGVNS. The CDR3 covers 14 residues. J was trimmed by 7 bases and V by 2 bases; bases with no gene match: 6. The CDR3 bases are TGTGCCAGCAGTGAACTTACAGGGGGAAGTGGCTACACCTTC. Protein product: CASSELTGGSGYTF.

The chain recombines TRBV12-3 or TRBV12-4 with TRBJ1-2; 9 positions agree with TRBD1. V lost 5 bases to trimming and J lost 7 bases; unmatched junction nucleotides: 5. The CDR3 is 13 amino acids. The CDR3, as DNA: TGTGCCAGCAGTCCCGGGACAGGGATTGGCTACACCTTC. Residues: CASSPGTGIGYTF.

This clone was seen only once. This chain connects TRBV12-5 to TRBJ1-1, with TRBD1 identical over 8 bases. Germline trimming cut 5 bases from V and 4 bases from J; bases unmatched to any gene: 12. This CDR3 region has 16 residues. From germline, CDR1 is LGHNT and CDR2 FRNRAP. CDR3 in DNA: TGTGCTAGTGGTGAGGAATTACAGGGGGGGTTCACTGAAGCTTTCTTT. This translates into CASGEELQGGFTEAFF.

This sequence joins TRBV2 and TRBJ2-7; 8 bases match TRBD2. This CDR3 contains 16 residues. Trimming took 7 bases from V and 7 from J; bases not matched to a gene: 18. Looked up from germline, CDR1 is SNHLY and CDR2 is FYNNEI. The CDR3 coding sequence is TGTGCCAGCATCGGGGGGGGCCTAGTGGGCTTGGAGGAGCAGTACTTC. It codes for CASIGGGLVGLEEQYF.

The chain has TRBV7-3 and TRBJ1-3, with a tentative D call TRBD1 (5 bases). Per the germline V gene, CDR1 is SGHTA and CDR2 is FQGTGA. The CDR3 is 15 amino acids. The V and J ends lost 5 bases and 3 bases respectively, with 14 bases between them. CDR3 in DNA: TGTGCCAGCAGCCCCGGCTGGGGGGTTGGAAACACCATATATTTT. It encodes CASSPGWGVGNTIYF.

This chain joins TRBV5-1 and TRBJ2-5; D is uncertain. CDR1 is SGHRS and CDR2 is YFSETQ in the germline V gene. This CDR3 comprises 13 residues. Trimming pared 1 base from V and 0 bases from J, leaving 4 bases between. The CDR3 DNA reads TGCGCCAGCAGCTTGAGCAACCAAGAGACCCAGTACTTC. It specifies CASSLSNQETQYF.

As regards this clone: Sequence at one end of the junction differs from germline and may be a read error. V is TRBV7-9 and J is TRBJ2-1, with D perhaps matching TRBD2 (5 bases). Germline values: CDR1 SEHNR, CDR2 FQNEAQ (reference sequence). The CDR3 length is 10 residues. This CDR3 reads CAVRDNEQFF. Written as DNA, the CDR3 is TGCGCTGTGCGGGACAATGAGCAGTTCTTC.